Shown below are 31 T cell receptor beta chains from a single sample sequenced in a study of blood T cell repertoires in COVID-19. Sequencing used immunoSEQ multiplex PCR; TCRdb keeps in-frame clones, though not all of them. This table has roughly 78,000 clones, 75% to 90% appearing once. Material for sequencing was peripheral blood. The source is a man in his sixties with acute or convalescent COVID-19.

The chain employs TRBV12-3 or TRBV12-4 and TRBJ2-1; D unclear. CDR3 size: 12 residues. Trimming shortened V by 7 bases and J by 8 bases, and 12 bases separated the two germline ends. In DNA form, the CDR3 reads TGTGCCAGCACCTTGGCCTTGGATGAGCAGTTCTTC. Translation: CASTLALDEQFF.

In its sample, this clone was seen a few times. The DNA of the CDR3 is TGCGCCAGCAGCTTTAATCCCGGGACTAGCGAAGCCAAAAACATTCAGTACTTC. As protein: CASSFNPGTSEAKNIQYF. This chain joins TRBV5-1 and TRBJ2-4; 10 bases line up with TRBD2. This CDR3 is 18 amino acids long. The V gene end was trimmed by 2 bases and the J gene end by 0 bases; junction bases not matched to a gene: 8. Germline CDR1 and CDR2: SGHRS and YFSETQ. Together with reference TRBV5-1 and TRBJ2-4, the CDR3 gives the full variable domain: KAGVTQTPRYLIKTRGQQVTLSCSPISGHRSVSWYQQTPGQGLQFLFEYFSETQRNKGNFPGRFSGRQFSNSRSEMNVSTLELGDSALYLCASSFNPGTSEAKNIQYFGAGTRLSVL.

V is TRBV15 and J is TRBJ1-5; 8 bases map to TRBD1. From germline, CDR1 is LNHNV and CDR2 YYDKDF (reference sequence). V shed 4 bases, J shed 7 bases, and the junction held 12 bases outside the gene matches. The CDR3 runs to 16 residues. The CDR3 reads CATSNLDRDWEQPQHF. The CDR3 DNA reads as TGTGCCACCAGCAACCTGGACAGGGATTGGGAGCAGCCCCAGCATTTT.

J is TRBJ1-5 and V is TRBV24-1; D possibly corresponds to TRBD1 (5 bases). Trimming took 5 bases from V and 0 from J, leaving 16 bases between them. The CDR3 is made up of 17 amino acids. Germline CDR1 KGHDR, CDR2 SFDVKD. The CDR3 sequence is CATSVLRRTHSNQPQHF. CDR3 DNA sequence: TGTGCCACCAGTGTCCTAAGGCGGACACATAGCAATCAGCCCCAGCATTTT.

The chain is built from TRBV4-1 and TRBJ1-3, with D perhaps matching TRBD1 (5 bases). Germline V gene lookup returns CDR1 MGHRA and CDR2 YSYEKL. V was pared by 4 bases and J by 0 bases, with 10 bases between. This CDR3 spans 15 amino acids. CDR3 nucleotide sequence: TGCGCCAGCAGCCGACAGCGGGCCTCTGGAAACACCATATATTTT. It translates to CASSRQRASGNTIYF.

The chain couples TRBV5-1 to TRBJ2-7; 7 nucleotides align to TRBD1. Per germline, CDR1 SGHRS and CDR2 YFSETQ. The trim removed 6 bases at V and 3 bases at J, leaving 6 bases unmatched. This CDR3 is built from 13 residues. DNA for the CDR3: TGCGCCAGCACTGCGACAGGGAGCTACGAGCAGTACTTC. Translating gives CASTATGSYEQYF.

The V call is TRBV5-1, the J call TRBJ2-2; 10 bases are shared with TRBD2. Losses at the gene ends were 1 base for V and 1 base for J; bases not matched to a gene: 1. There are 16 residues in the CDR3. Per the germline V gene, CDR1 is SGHRS and CDR2 is YFSETQ. The CDR3 loop reads CASSLPSGGNTGELFF. The CDR3 nucleotides read TGCGCCAGCAGCTTGCCTAGCGGGGGGAACACCGGGGAGCTGTTTTTT.

V and J are TRBV27 and TRBJ2-5; 10 bases are a match to TRBD2. The germline V gene encodes CDR1 MNHEY and CDR2 SMNVEV (reference sequence). Losses at the gene ends were 3 bases for V and 1 base for J; bases not matched to a gene: 2. The CDR3 runs 15 residues. The CDR3 region has the DNA TGTGCCAGCAGTTTCCTAGCGGGGGCCCAAGAGACCCAGTACTTC. Translation: CASSFLAGAQETQYF.

V and J are TRBV6-6 and TRBJ2-1; TRBD2 might be the D (5 bases). This CDR3 is built from 15 residues. CDR1 is MNHNY, CDR2 SVGAGI, per germline (reference sequence). The V end was cut by 6 bases, the J end by 6 bases, with 18 bases between. CDR3: CASRPARDFTNEQFF. Written as DNA, the CDR3 is TGTGCCAGCAGACCCGCGAGGGATTTCACCAATGAGCAGTTCTTC.

V usage is TRBV27 and J usage is TRBJ1-1; D unresolved. Trimming shortened V by 6 bases and J by 1 base, and 18 bases separated the two germline ends. Looked up from germline, CDR1 is MNHEY and CDR2 is SMNVEV (reference sequence). The CDR3 runs to 16 residues. In nucleotides, the CDR3 is TGTGCCAGCAGATCCCTCTCCGGTGCGGAGAACACTGAAGCTTTCTTT. Encoded protein: CASRSLSGAENTEAFF.

This clone came up a few times. The chain couples TRBV18 to TRBJ1-6; no definite D call. The CDR3 loop spans 18 amino acids. Per germline, CDR1 KGHSH and CDR2 LQKENI. V was trimmed by 2 bases and J by 9 bases, leaving 23 bases between them. The CDR3 region is CASSPYDLYPGEGSPLHF. CDR3 DNA: TGTGCCAGCTCACCATATGACTTATACCCCGGTGAGGGTTCACCCCTCCACTTT.

V gene TRBV7-2 combines with J gene TRBJ1-1; 8 nucleotides match TRBD1. The junction had 7 bases not matched to a gene; V was cut back by 5 bases and J by 5 bases. The CDR3 is 14 residues long. The germline V gene has CDR1 SGHTA and CDR2 FQGNSA. CDR3 nucleotide sequence: TGTGCCAGCAGCACGGACAGGGCGAGTACTGAAGCTTTCTTT. It codes for CASSTDRASTEAFF.

With respect to this clone: Other DNA sequences in the sample encode the same CDR3. V is TRBV7-3 and J is TRBJ2-3, with 11 bases lining up with TRBD2. This CDR3 has 15 residues. V was clipped by 6 bases and J by 2 bases; unmatched bases: 4. Germline CDR1 and CDR2: SGHTA and FQGTGA. In DNA form, the CDR3 reads TGTGCCAGCAGTCGTAGCGGGGGGGCCACAGATACGCAGTATTTT. It translates to CASSRSGGATDTQYF.

The rearrangement joins TRBV4-2 to TRBJ1-2; 10 bases fit TRBD1. This CDR3 has 16 amino acids. V lost 5 bases to trimming and J lost 4 bases; unmatched junction nucleotides: 10. Germline V gene data show CDR1 as LGHNA and CDR2 as YNFKEQ. DNA of the CDR3: TGTGCCAGCAGCTGGGACAGGGGAACACAAGGCTATGGCTACACCTTC. Translating it yields CASSWDRGTQGYGYTF.

The chain recombines TRBV13 with TRBJ2-1, with 14 bases identical to TRBD2. CDR1 is PRHDT and CDR2 is FYEKMQ in the germline V gene (reference sequence). J gave up 1 base and V 5 bases, and 7 bases lay outside the gene matches. The CDR3 spans 18 residues. The CDR3 loop is CASSPLTSGRESYNEQFF. CDR3 nucleotide sequence: TGTGCCAGCAGCCCTCTGACTAGCGGGAGGGAGTCCTACAATGAGCAGTTCTTC.

The chain has TRBV9 and TRBJ1-2; 7 bases are a match to TRBD1. J gave up 8 bases and V 6 bases, and 10 bases lay outside the gene matches. In germline, CDR1 is SGDLS, CDR2 YYNGEE. CDR3 length equals 13 residues. CDR3 protein: CASTIGTAWGYTF. The DNA of the CDR3 is TGTGCCAGCACGATAGGGACAGCCTGGGGCTACACCTTC.

This clone was recorded once. V and J are TRBV5-1 and TRBJ1-6, with a possible D match to TRBD1 (6 bases). Germline V gene lookup returns CDR1 SGHRS and CDR2 YFSETQ. The CDR3 spans 14 residues. Trimming left V 0 bases short and J 9 bases short, with 10 bases between. CDR3 amino acids: CASSLEDRSSPLHF. In DNA form, the CDR3 reads TGCGCCAGCAGCTTGGAGGACAGAAGTTCACCCCTCCACTTT.

The chain links TRBV5-1 to TRBJ2-2; D is possibly TRBD1 (5 bases). The CDR3 has 15 residues. V dropped 0 bases and J dropped 2 bases, with 8 bases sitting between them. CDR1 and CDR2 from the germline V gene are SGHRS and YFSETQ. CDR3 protein: CASSLGGRNTGELFF. CDR3 bases: TGCGCCAGCAGCTTGGGGGGCAGAAACACCGGGGAGCTGTTTTTT.

The chain combines TRBV6-4 with TRBJ2-1, with 14 bases matching TRBD2. The CDR3 spans 17 residues. J gave up 5 bases and V 0 bases, and 3 bases lay outside the gene matches. The germline V gene encodes CDR1 MRHNA and CDR2 SNTAGT. The CDR3 is CASSDSTSGGDNNEQFF. The CDR3 DNA is TGTGCCAGCAGTGACTCGACTAGCGGGGGGGACAACAATGAGCAGTTCTTC.

In its sample, this clone was seen a few times. The V gene is TRBV11-2, the J gene TRBJ2-7, with 11 bases aligning to TRBD1. In germline, CDR1 is SGHAT, CDR2 FQNNGV. V was clipped by 5 bases and J by 7 bases; unmatched bases: 13. The CDR3 covers 16 residues. The CDR3 protein is CASSTPRDRGSGEQYF. The CDR3 coding sequence is TGTGCCAGCAGCACCCCCCGGGACAGGGGGTCGGGGGAGCAGTACTTC.

The V and J genes are TRBV6-6 and TRBJ2-3; 13 bases line up with TRBD2. CDR1 and CDR2 from the germline V gene are MNHNY and SVGAGI (reference sequence). The CDR3 extends over 18 amino acids. V lost 5 bases and J lost 8; bases outside the gene matches: 16. DNA for the CDR3: TGTGCCAGCAGTCGTACCGCCGTGGGACTAGCGGGGTCAGGTACGCAGTATTTT. It codes for CASSRTAVGLAGSGTQYF.

The CDR3 loop reads CASSQEAGSNYGYTF. The CDR3 bases are TGTGCCAGCAGCCAAGAGGCAGGTTCGAACTATGGCTACACCTTC. The rearrangement links TRBV14 to TRBJ1-2; D is ambiguous. This CDR3 has 15 amino acids. CDR1 is SGHDN, CDR2 FVKESK, per germline. V was cut by 0 bases and J by 2 bases, with 10 bases left in between.

The chain employs TRBV11-2 and TRBJ2-3; 7 nucleotides line up with TRBD1. Per the germline V gene, CDR1 is SGHAT and CDR2 is FQNNGV. Germline trimming cut 5 bases from V and 7 bases from J; bases unmatched to any gene: 6. This CDR3 has 13 residues. CDR3 loop: CASSADREYTQYF. CDR3 DNA: TGTGCCAGCAGCGCCGACAGGGAATATACGCAGTATTTT.

This rearrangement joins TRBV29-1 to TRBJ1-1; TRBD1 agrees at 8 bases. The V segment lost 6 bases and the J segment 1 base; nucleotides outside the gene matches: 1. This CDR3 is 12 amino acids long. Germline V gives CDR1 SQVTM, CDR2 ANQGSEA. This CDR3 is CSVGTGNTEAFF. The CDR3 bases are TGCAGCGTCGGGACAGGGAACACTGAAGCTTTCTTT.

The rearrangement uses TRBV7-3 and TRBJ2-1; possible D gene TRBD1, 5 bases. V lost 5 bases and J lost 1, with 12 bases in between. The CDR3 is 15 amino acids. The V gene's germline CDR1 is SGHTA and CDR2 FQGTGA. The CDR3: CASSATTVSYNEQFF. The CDR3 coding sequence is TGTGCCAGCAGCGCAACGACAGTTTCCTACAATGAGCAGTTCTTC.

The chain joins TRBV9 to TRBJ2-2; D is perhaps TRBD2 (6 bases). Trimming stripped 1 base from V and 5 bases from J, with 15 bases between. The CDR3 has 16 amino acids. Looked up from germline, CDR1 is SGDLS and CDR2 is YYNGEE. The CDR3: CASSVLEGSGTGELFF. The DNA for the CDR3 is TGTGCCAGCAGCGTATTAGAGGGGAGCGGGACCGGGGAGCTGTTTTTT.

This chain links TRBV29-1 with TRBJ2-2, with 9 bases identical to TRBD1. CDR1 is SQVTM, CDR2 ANQGSEA, per germline. The CDR3 extends over 13 amino acids. V lost 4 bases to trimming and J lost 3 bases; unmatched junction nucleotides: 0. The CDR3, as DNA: TGCAGCGTTGGACAGGGGGACACCGGGGAGCTGTTTTTT. It specifies CSVGQGDTGELFF.

The chain couples TRBV9 to TRBJ1-2; the match to TRBD1 covers 7 bases. With 3 bases clipped from V and 2 bases from J, the junction kept 1 base outside the gene matches. The CDR3 loop spans 13 amino acids. Germline V gives CDR1 SGDLS, CDR2 YYNGEE. The CDR3 sequence: CASSGQGNYGYTF. The CDR3 region has the DNA TGTGCCAGCAGCGGACAGGGAAACTATGGCTACACCTTC.

V gene TRBV28 combines with J gene TRBJ2-7, with 9 bases aligning to TRBD1. Unmatched junction bases numbered 7, after V lost 3 bases and J lost 7 bases. Germline V lookup: CDR1 MDHEN, CDR2 SYDVKM. CDR3 length: 14 residues. CDR3 DNA sequence: TGTGCCAGCAGTTTGCCGGGACAGGGTAAAGAGCAGTACTTC. Encoded protein: CASSLPGQGKEQYF. Variable domain in full (rest from reference TRBV28 and TRBJ2-7): DVKVTQSSRYLVKRTGEKVFLECVQDMDHENMFWYRQDPGLGLRLIYFSYDVKMKEKGDIPEGYSVSREKKERFSLILESASTNQTSMYLCASSLPGQGKEQYFGPGTRLTVT.

The chain uses TRBV19 and TRBJ2-1, with 9 bases fitting TRBD1. V shed 4 bases and J 6 bases; nucleotides not matched to a gene: 4. Per the germline V gene, CDR1 is LNHDA and CDR2 is SQIVND (reference sequence). The CDR3 consists of 14 residues. CDR3 nucleotides: TGTGCCAGTAGTACGGGACAGGGAAGCAATGAGCAGTTCTTC. Translation gives CASSTGQGSNEQFF.

The V and J genes are TRBV27 and TRBJ2-2; 9 bases agree with TRBD2. V was pared by 6 bases and J by 8 bases, with 10 bases of the junction left unmatched. The CDR3 runs to 15 residues. Germline CDR1 MNHEY, CDR2 SMNVEV (reference sequence). The CDR3 DNA reads TGTGCCAGCAGAATAGCGGGGGCCCTCGGAGGGGAGCTGTTTTTT. Amino acids: CASRIAGALGGELFF.